The 13 T cell receptor beta chains in this list originate from one sample, sequenced in a study of OX40 agonist ivuxolimab in advanced cancers. The assay was immunoSEQ multiplex PCR, and TCRdb's table has in-frame clones only and misses some. The top ten clones hold roughly 1% of a sample with about 65,000 clones, roughly nine tenths of them seen once. The sequencing used CD4+ or CD8+ T cells sorted from blood, collected in a trial of the OX40 agonist ivuxolimab. The receptors were gathered from an adult with an advanced solid tumor such as melanoma, head and neck, liver or kidney cancer.

In its sample, this clone was seen once. V and J are TRBV6-5 and TRBJ2-7; D is perhaps TRBD2 (7 bases). The CDR3 has 13 residues. The V gene lost 6 bases and the J gene lost 2 bases, with 11 bases spanning the gap. Per the germline V gene, CDR1 is MNHEY and CDR2 is SVGAGI. CDR3 nucleotide sequence: TGTGCCAGCAGAGGGAGGGGGACCTACGAGCAGTACTTC. It codes for CASRGRGTYEQYF.

In this sample, this clone turned up once. The V gene is TRBV2, the J gene TRBJ1-2, with unresolved D. Germline CDR1 and CDR2: SNHLY and FYNNEI. The V end lost 5 bases, the J end lost 7 bases, and 11 bases lay between the germline ends. The CDR3 loop spans 12 amino acids. The CDR3 DNA reads as TGTGCCAGCAGTTACCGGGAAGGTGGCTACACCTTC. It yields the protein CASSYREGGYTF.

The gene calls are TRBV2 and TRBJ1-3; 9 positions agree with TRBD1. Per germline, CDR1 SNHLY and CDR2 FYNNEI. V lost 6 bases to trimming and J lost 6 bases; unmatched junction nucleotides: 9. This CDR3 has 15 residues. CDR3 protein: CASSADRGTANTIYF. The CDR3 DNA reads TGTGCCAGCAGCGCGGACAGGGGAACGGCAAACACCATATATTTT.

This clone was counted a single time. The rearrangement links TRBV19 to TRBJ1-3; D remains ambiguous. Trimming removed 1 base at V and 0 bases at J, with 7 bases between. Germline values: CDR1 LNHDA, CDR2 SQIVND (reference sequence). The CDR3 runs 15 residues. The CDR3 protein is CASSIGTASGNTIYF. The CDR3 nucleotides read TGTGCCAGTAGTATAGGAACGGCCTCTGGAAACACCATATATTTT.

This clone was detected once. The CDR3 is CASRGRDRSSWAFF. In nucleotides, the CDR3 is TGTGCCAGCAGGGGGCGGGACAGGTCTTCTTGGGCTTTCTTT. The rearrangement links TRBV6-1 to TRBJ1-1, with TRBD1 identical over 8 bases. Losses at the gene ends were 6 bases for V and 11 bases for J; bases not matched to a gene: 14. The CDR3 has 14 residues. Germline CDR1 is MNHNS and CDR2 is SASEGT.

This CDR3 reads CASRPGLENIQYF. The DNA for the CDR3 is TGTGCCAGCAGGCCGGGACTCGAAAACATTCAGTACTTC. V is TRBV2 and J is TRBJ2-4, with a possible D match to TRBD2 (6 bases). The CDR3 totals 13 residues. Trimming left V 6 bases short and J 5 bases short, with 11 bases between. CDR1 and CDR2 from the germline V gene are SNHLY and FYNNEI.

V is TRBV2 and J is TRBJ1-5; D not certain. CDR1 SNHLY and CDR2 FYNNEI come from the germline V gene. This CDR3 has 13 amino acids. V dropped 7 bases and J dropped 0 bases, with 7 bases sitting between them. CDR3 loop: CASKADSNQPQHF. CDR3 in DNA: TGTGCCAGCAAAGCGGATAGCAATCAGCCCCAGCATTTT. Looking up the rest from reference TRBV2 and TRBJ1-5 gives the full variable domain: EPEVTQTPSHQVTQMGQEVILRCVPISNHLYFYWYRQILGQKVEFLVSFYNNEISEKSEIFDDQFSVERPDGSNFTLKIRSTKLEDSAMYFCASKADSNQPQHFGDGTRLSIL.

The rearrangement links TRBV6-1 to TRBJ1-2; a weak D match, TRBD1 (5 bases). Trimming removed 6 bases from V and 5 bases from J, with 7 bases in between. This CDR3 has 11 amino acids. CDR1 MNHNS and CDR2 SASEGT come from the germline V gene. CDR3: CASSAGYGYTF. The CDR3 DNA reads TGTGCCAGCAGCGCAGGGTATGGCTACACCTTC.

In DNA, the CDR3 is TGTGCCAGCTCCCAGACACAGGGTGGCTACGAGCAGTACTTC. Translating gives CASSQTQGGYEQYF. This rearrangement joins TRBV18 to TRBJ2-7; tentative D call: TRBD1 (6 bases). Trimming took 6 bases from V and 3 from J, leaving 15 bases between them. Per the germline V gene, CDR1 is KGHSH and CDR2 is LQKENI. This CDR3 has 14 residues.

The CDR3 protein is CASSQDTRGQYF. DNA of the CDR3: TGCGCCAGCAGCCAAGACACGCGCGGGCAGTATTTT. The V gene is TRBV5-1, the J gene TRBJ2-3, with D uncertain. The germline CDR1 and CDR2 sequences are SGHRS and YFSETQ. The CDR3 length is 12 residues. Trimming removed 4 bases from V and 11 bases from J, with 14 bases in between.

This chain joins TRBV6-5 and TRBJ1-2; D possibly corresponds to TRBD1 (6 bases). The CDR3 runs 14 residues. Germline assignment: CDR1 MNHEY and CDR2 SVGAGI. The V end lost 0 bases, the J end lost 6 bases, and 11 bases lay between the germline ends. The CDR3 is CASSYSGRGNGYTF. CDR3 DNA: TGTGCCAGCAGTTACTCGGGAAGGGGGAATGGCTACACCTTC.

The chain joins TRBV30 to TRBJ1-6, with a weak D call TRBD1 (6 bases). The germline gives CDR1 GTSNPN, CDR2 SVGIG (reference sequence). The CDR3 sequence is 14 residues long. The V end was cut by 0 bases, the J end by 9 bases, with 12 bases between. CDR3 nucleotides: TGTGCCTGGAGTGTACAGGGCGGTAGTTCACCCCTCCACTTT. Translation gives CAWSVQGGSSPLHF.

The CDR3 here is CASSRWEYEQYF. The CDR3 DNA reads as TGTGCCAGCAGCCGGTGGGAGTACGAGCAGTACTTC. The chain carries TRBV6-1 and TRBJ2-7; D is perhaps TRBD2 (5 bases). Per the germline V gene, CDR1 is MNHNS and CDR2 is SASEGT. V shed 6 bases and J shed 4 bases, with 10 bases lying between them. The CDR3 covers 12 residues.